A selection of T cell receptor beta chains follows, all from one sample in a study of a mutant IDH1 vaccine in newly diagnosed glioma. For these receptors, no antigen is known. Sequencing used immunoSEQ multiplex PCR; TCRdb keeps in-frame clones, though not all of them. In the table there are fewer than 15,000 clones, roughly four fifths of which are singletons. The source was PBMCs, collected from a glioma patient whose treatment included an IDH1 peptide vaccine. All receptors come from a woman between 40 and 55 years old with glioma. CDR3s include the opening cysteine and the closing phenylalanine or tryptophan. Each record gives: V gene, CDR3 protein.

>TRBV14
CASSQDQGFKSYEQYF
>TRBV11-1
CASSQGLAESYEQYF
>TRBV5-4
CASSGTNNEKLFF
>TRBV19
CASSSDREGLYEQYF
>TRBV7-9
CASSNEFGRRVGQPQHF
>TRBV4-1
CASSQLLAPGNEQFF
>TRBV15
CATSRDMTGTGDAYTEAFF
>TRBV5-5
CASSLNPGQGAVGQFF
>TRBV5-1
CASSPRAEGPNTEAFF
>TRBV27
CASSLSGQDSTGQYF
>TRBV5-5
CASSRYISSNTGELFF
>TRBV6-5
CASSYSGGGRTDTQYF
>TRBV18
CASSPPSRRQGATEAFF
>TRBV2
CARKVDLTNYGYTF
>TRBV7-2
CASSLVEDRWDQQPQHF
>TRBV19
CASSMVRGYGYGYTF
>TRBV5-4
CASSLGQEFYEQYF
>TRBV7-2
CASSLTRETQYF
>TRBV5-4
CASSRGGTGGNTEAFF
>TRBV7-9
CASSSQGLAGEAQYF
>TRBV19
CASGGGLGTEAFF
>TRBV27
CASSYLLGDNEQFF
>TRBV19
CASSPGRLNTEAFF
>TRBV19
CASSEQVSSNQPQHF
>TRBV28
CASSSGDRLRYEQYF
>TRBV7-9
CASSLGPGTGANVLTF
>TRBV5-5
CASSFWSTGLGNQPQHF
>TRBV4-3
CASSQIAGRTEAFF
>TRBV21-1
CASSNRDRGDAETQYF
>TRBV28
CASSFSMSSEQYF
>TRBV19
CASTFTGPAPYGYTF
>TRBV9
CASSATSGALTDTQYF
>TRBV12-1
CASSLKTAPDTGELFF
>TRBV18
CASSPPTESYGYTF
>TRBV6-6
CASSYPDEWGHQPQHF
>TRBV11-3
CASTPHRGQGGYTF